The 10 T cell receptor beta chains below were found in one sample sequenced in a study of beta chain features in type 1 diabetes. The study, taken as a whole, reports: TCRB CDR3s from Type 1 diabetes patients were moderately but significantly shorter in all four CD4+ subsets.

Expressed TCRB transcripts were sequenced, since all the RNA that had been isolated was reverse transcribed. The repertoire was sequenced with immunoSEQ multiplex PCR; TCRdb's copy has only in-frame clones and lacks some. The sample lists around 70,000 clones, roughly half occurring once. No cognate antigen is known for these TCRs. Sequencing was carried out using central memory CD4+ T cells from blood. Receptor source: a man aged 30 to 39 with type 1 diabetes.

J is TRBJ2-2 and V is TRBV7-9; 11 bases match TRBD2. Germline trimming cut 5 bases from V and 4 bases from J; bases unmatched to any gene: 6. Germline CDR1 and CDR2: SEHNR and FQNEAQ (reference sequence). The CDR3 loop spans 16 amino acids. CDR3 DNA sequence: TGTGCCAGCAGCCCCCTAGCGGGAGGAGGCACCGGGGAGCTGTTTTTT. Translating it yields CASSPLAGGGTGELFF.

The chain joins TRBV5-1 to TRBJ2-1, with 7 bases that match TRBD2. Losses at the gene ends were 0 bases for V and 2 bases for J; bases not matched to a gene: 2. The CDR3 contains 15 residues. Per germline, CDR1 SGHRS and CDR2 YFSETQ. As DNA, the CDR3 is TGCGCCAGCAGCTTGGCTAGCGGAACCTACAATGAGCAGTTCTTC. It yields the protein CASSLASGTYNEQFF. The full variable domain, rest sourced from reference TRBV5-1 and TRBJ2-1, is KAGVTQTPRYLIKTRGQQVTLSCSPISGHRSVSWYQQTPGQGLQFLFEYFSETQRNKGNFPGRFSGRQFSNSRSEMNVSTLELGDSALYLCASSLASGTYNEQFFGPGTRLTVL.

The chain combines TRBV5-4 with TRBJ2-3; a possible D gene is TRBD2 (6 bases). The germline CDR1 and CDR2 sequences are SGHNT and YYREEE (reference sequence). The V end was cut by 0 bases, the J end by 2 bases, with 13 bases between. This CDR3 contains 16 residues. CDR3 coding DNA: TGTGCCAGCAGCTTGGTGGTGGCGGGGCCCACAGATACGCAGTATTTT. It encodes CASSLVVAGPTDTQYF.

The chain recombines TRBV13 with TRBJ2-3; 8 positions agree with TRBD2. Per germline, CDR1 PRHDT and CDR2 FYEKMQ (reference sequence). V shed 4 bases and J 1 base; nucleotides not matched to a gene: 7. The CDR3 runs 16 residues. The CDR3 reads CASSSKAGVGTDTQYF. The CDR3 nucleotides read TGTGCCAGCAGCTCAAAAGCGGGGGTGGGCACAGATACGCAGTATTTT.

The sample holds a few counts of this clone. V and J are TRBV19 and TRBJ1-2, with D possibly being TRBD1 (6 bases). The ends were cut back, 10 bases at V and 3 bases at J, with 15 bases in the middle. The CDR3 consists of 13 residues. Germline loops: CDR1 LNHDA, CDR2 SQIVND (reference sequence). The CDR3 nucleotides are TGTGCCACTCGAGGGGGAATGTACTATGGCTACACCTTC. Translating gives CATRGGMYYGYTF.

The V and J genes are TRBV4-1 and TRBJ2-5, with TRBD2 matching 11 bases. Germline CDR1 and CDR2: MGHRA and YSYEKL. V was clipped by 2 bases and J by 4 bases; unmatched bases: 12. The CDR3 contains 18 residues. The CDR3 loop is CASSQRALAGASAETQYF. CDR3 sequence (DNA): TGCGCCAGCAGCCAACGGGCACTAGCGGGAGCGTCGGCAGAGACCCAGTACTTC.

The CDR3 sequence is CASSEAGREGFEQFF. The CDR3 coding sequence is TGTGCCAGCAGTGAAGCCGGGAGGGAGGGATTTGAGCAGTTCTTC. The chain uses TRBV2 and TRBJ2-1; TRBD2 matches at 8 bases. The CDR3 is 15 residues long. The V gene's germline CDR1 is SNHLY and CDR2 FYNNEI. J lost 9 bases, V lost 0 bases, and 7 bases had no gene match.

V and J are TRBV25-1 and TRBJ1-2; 12 nucleotides agree with TRBD1. V shed 3 bases, J shed 5 bases, and the junction held 4 bases outside the gene matches. Germline V gene data show CDR1 as MGHDK and CDR2 as SYGVNS. The CDR3 contains 15 residues. This CDR3 is CASSEGTGGWYGYTF. The CDR3, as DNA: TGTGCCAGCAGTGAGGGGACAGGGGGCTGGTATGGCTACACCTTC.

This chain joins TRBV29-1 and TRBJ2-1; D is possibly TRBD1 (5 bases). This CDR3 comprises 16 residues. Germline V gene sequence: CDR1 SQVTM, CDR2 ANQGSEA. V was shortened by 5 bases and J by 0 bases, with 17 bases between the two germline ends. CDR3: CSVHGPQGSSYNEQFF. The CDR3 nucleotides read TGCAGCGTTCATGGGCCCCAGGGCAGCTCCTACAATGAGCAGTTCTTC.

This clone appeared a few times. V usage is TRBV20-1 and J usage is TRBJ2-5, with no clear D. With 3 bases removed from V and 4 bases from J, the gap between germline ends came to 3 bases. Looked up from germline, CDR1 is DFQATT and CDR2 is SNEGSKA (reference sequence). CDR3 size: 10 residues. The CDR3 region has the DNA TGCAGTGCTAGGAGAGAGACCCAGTACTTC. Translating it yields CSARRETQYF.